This T cell receptor beta chain was captured in a study of blood T cell repertoires in COVID-19. Study at large: Samples representing acute and convalescent COVID-19 were sourced from the United States, Italy and Spain. PBMCs, B-cell-depleted T cells, or T cells provided the cDNA or gDNA that made up the material.

In the authors' methods: Using reference gene primer amplification, nucleated cell counts were estimated. The method was immunoSEQ multiplex PCR; TCRdb's version includes in-frame clones alone and lacks a portion of them. V, J and clone size are taken as reported in that table, and D and trimming were inferred from the DNA itself. Here the sample spans approximately 130,000 clones, 82% being singletons. Germline assignment: CDR1 SEHNR and CDR2 FQNEAQ (reference sequence). The germline V and J ends were trimmed by 1 base and 7 bases, with 7 bases remaining between them. The CDR3 contains 12 residues. Specimen: peripheral blood. This TCR was sampled from a human donor in a cohort sampled during active COVID-19. The chain couples TRBV7-9 to TRBJ1-2; the D gene is possibly TRBD1 (6 bases). CDR3 amino acids: CASSLVGGGYTF. The DNA of the CDR3 is TGTGCCAGCAGCTTAGTAGGGGGTGGCTACACCTTC.